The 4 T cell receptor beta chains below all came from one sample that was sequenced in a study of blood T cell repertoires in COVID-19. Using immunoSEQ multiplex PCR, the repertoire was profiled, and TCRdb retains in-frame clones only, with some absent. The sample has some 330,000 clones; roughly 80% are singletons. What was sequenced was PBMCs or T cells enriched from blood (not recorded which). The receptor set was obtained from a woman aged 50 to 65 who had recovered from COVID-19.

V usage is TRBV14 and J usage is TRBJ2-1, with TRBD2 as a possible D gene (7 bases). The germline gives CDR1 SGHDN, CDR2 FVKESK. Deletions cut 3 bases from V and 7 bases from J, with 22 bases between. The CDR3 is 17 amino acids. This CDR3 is CASSQWGASGGGNEQFF. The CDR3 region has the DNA TGTGCCAGCAGCCAGTGGGGCGCTAGCGGAGGGGGAAATGAGCAGTTCTTC. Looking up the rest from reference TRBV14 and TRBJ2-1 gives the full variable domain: EAGVTQFPSHSVIEKGQTVTLRCDPISGHDNLYWYRRVMGKEIKFLLHFVKESKQDESGMPNNRFLAERTGGTYSTLKVQPAELEDSGVYFCASSQWGASGGGNEQFFGPGTRLTVL.

CDR3 bases: TGTGCCAGCAGCTTAGGAGACAGGGGGTCCTACAATGAGCAGTTCTTC. Translation gives CASSLGDRGSYNEQFF. V usage is TRBV7-9 and J usage is TRBJ2-1; 9 nucleotides match TRBD1. V shed 1 base and J 1 base; nucleotides not matched to a gene: 2. This CDR3 region has 16 residues. Germline CDR1 is SEHNR and CDR2 is FQNEAQ (reference sequence). Complete variable domain (other parts from reference TRBV7-9 and TRBJ2-1): DTGVSQNPRHKITKRGQNVTFRCDPISEHNRLYWYRQTLGQGPEFLTYFQNEAQLEKSRLLSDRFSAERPKGSFSTLEIQRTEQGDSAMYLCASSLGDRGSYNEQFFGPGTRLTVL.

The CDR3 sequence: CASSPDGGNYGYTF. For the CDR3, the DNA is TGTGCCAGCAGCCCCGACGGGGGGAACTATGGCTACACCTTC. The J gene is TRBJ1-2, the V gene TRBV3-1 (or the pseudogene TRBV3-2); TRBD1 might be the D (5 bases). The germline CDR1 and CDR2 sequences are LGHDT and YNNKEL (reference sequence). V was pared by 4 bases and J by 2 bases, with 11 bases between. This CDR3 contains 14 residues.

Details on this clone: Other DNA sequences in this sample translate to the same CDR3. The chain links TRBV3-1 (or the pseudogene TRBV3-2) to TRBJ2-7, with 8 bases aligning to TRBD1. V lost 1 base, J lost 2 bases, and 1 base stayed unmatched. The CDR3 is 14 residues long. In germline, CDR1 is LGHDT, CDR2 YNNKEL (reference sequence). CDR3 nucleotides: TGTGCCAGCAGCCAAGGACAGGGGCCCTACGAGCAGTACTTC. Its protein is CASSQGQGPYEQYF.